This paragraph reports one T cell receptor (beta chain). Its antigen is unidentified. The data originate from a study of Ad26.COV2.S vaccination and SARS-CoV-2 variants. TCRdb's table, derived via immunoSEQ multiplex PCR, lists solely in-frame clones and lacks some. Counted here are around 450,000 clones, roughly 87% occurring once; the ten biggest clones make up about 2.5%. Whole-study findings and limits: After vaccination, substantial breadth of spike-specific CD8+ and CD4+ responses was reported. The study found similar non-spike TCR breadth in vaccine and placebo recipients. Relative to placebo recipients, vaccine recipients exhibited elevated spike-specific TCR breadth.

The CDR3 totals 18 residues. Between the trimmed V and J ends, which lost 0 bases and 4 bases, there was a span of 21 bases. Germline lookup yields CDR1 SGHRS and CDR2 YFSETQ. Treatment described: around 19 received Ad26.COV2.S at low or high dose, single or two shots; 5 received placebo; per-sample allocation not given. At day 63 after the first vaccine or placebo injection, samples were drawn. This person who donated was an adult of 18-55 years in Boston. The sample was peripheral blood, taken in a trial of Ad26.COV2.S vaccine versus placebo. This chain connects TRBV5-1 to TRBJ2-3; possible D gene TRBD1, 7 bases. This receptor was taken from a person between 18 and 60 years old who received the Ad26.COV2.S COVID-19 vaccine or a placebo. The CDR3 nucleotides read TGCGCCAGCAGCTTGGGGAGGGGGCTAGGACTGCGCCCAGATACGCAGTATTTT. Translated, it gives CASSLGRGLGLRPDTQYF. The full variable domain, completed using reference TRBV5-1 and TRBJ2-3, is KAGVTQTPRYLIKTRGQQVTLSCSPISGHRSVSWYQQTPGQGLQFLFEYFSETQRNKGNFPGRFSGRQFSNSRSEMNVSTLELGDSALYLCASSLGRGLGLRPDTQYFGPGTRLTVL.